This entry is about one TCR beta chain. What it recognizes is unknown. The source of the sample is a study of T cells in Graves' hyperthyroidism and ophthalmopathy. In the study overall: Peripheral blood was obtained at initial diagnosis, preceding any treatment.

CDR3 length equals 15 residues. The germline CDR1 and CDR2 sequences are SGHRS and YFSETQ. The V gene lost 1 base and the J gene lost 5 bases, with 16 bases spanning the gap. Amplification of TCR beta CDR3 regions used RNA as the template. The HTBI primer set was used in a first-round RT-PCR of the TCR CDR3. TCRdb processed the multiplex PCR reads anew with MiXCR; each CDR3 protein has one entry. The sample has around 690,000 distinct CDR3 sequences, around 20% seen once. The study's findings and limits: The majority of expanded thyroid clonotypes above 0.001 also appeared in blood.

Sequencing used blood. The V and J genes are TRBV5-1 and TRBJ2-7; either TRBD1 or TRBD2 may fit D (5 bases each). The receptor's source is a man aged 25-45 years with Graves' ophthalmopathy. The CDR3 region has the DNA TGCGCCAGCAGCTTGTCGCCAGAACTGGGACACGAGCAGTACTTC. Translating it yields CASSLSPELGHEQYF.